This TCR beta chain emerged from a study of blood T cell repertoires in COVID-19. Study background: The origin of the acute and convalescent COVID-19 samples was the United States, Italy and Spain. From T cells, B-cell-depleted T cells, or PBMCs came the material, which was cDNA or gDNA.

Authors' methods: Scientists estimated how many nucleated cells there were by amplifying reference gene primers. Measured with immunoSEQ multiplex PCR; TCRdb has only the in-frame clones, and not every one. The V and J calls and the clone size are those of that table, but D and trimming were determined from the DNA. The sample lists about 75,000 clones, 88% occurring once. There are 18 residues in the CDR3. Trimming cost V 2 bases and J 1 base, with 16 bases left between them. The germline gives CDR1 SGHTS, CDR2 YDEGEE. This clone was picked up one time. This TCR was recovered from a human donor in a cohort sampled during active COVID-19. The sequenced sample was peripheral blood. J is TRBJ2-6 and V is TRBV5-8; TRBD1 might be the D (5 bases). Here the CDR3 DNA reads TGTGCCAGCAGCTTCGCTGGGCAGGGTTCTTCTGGGGCCAACGTCCTGACTTTC. It specifies CASSFAGQGSSGANVLTF.